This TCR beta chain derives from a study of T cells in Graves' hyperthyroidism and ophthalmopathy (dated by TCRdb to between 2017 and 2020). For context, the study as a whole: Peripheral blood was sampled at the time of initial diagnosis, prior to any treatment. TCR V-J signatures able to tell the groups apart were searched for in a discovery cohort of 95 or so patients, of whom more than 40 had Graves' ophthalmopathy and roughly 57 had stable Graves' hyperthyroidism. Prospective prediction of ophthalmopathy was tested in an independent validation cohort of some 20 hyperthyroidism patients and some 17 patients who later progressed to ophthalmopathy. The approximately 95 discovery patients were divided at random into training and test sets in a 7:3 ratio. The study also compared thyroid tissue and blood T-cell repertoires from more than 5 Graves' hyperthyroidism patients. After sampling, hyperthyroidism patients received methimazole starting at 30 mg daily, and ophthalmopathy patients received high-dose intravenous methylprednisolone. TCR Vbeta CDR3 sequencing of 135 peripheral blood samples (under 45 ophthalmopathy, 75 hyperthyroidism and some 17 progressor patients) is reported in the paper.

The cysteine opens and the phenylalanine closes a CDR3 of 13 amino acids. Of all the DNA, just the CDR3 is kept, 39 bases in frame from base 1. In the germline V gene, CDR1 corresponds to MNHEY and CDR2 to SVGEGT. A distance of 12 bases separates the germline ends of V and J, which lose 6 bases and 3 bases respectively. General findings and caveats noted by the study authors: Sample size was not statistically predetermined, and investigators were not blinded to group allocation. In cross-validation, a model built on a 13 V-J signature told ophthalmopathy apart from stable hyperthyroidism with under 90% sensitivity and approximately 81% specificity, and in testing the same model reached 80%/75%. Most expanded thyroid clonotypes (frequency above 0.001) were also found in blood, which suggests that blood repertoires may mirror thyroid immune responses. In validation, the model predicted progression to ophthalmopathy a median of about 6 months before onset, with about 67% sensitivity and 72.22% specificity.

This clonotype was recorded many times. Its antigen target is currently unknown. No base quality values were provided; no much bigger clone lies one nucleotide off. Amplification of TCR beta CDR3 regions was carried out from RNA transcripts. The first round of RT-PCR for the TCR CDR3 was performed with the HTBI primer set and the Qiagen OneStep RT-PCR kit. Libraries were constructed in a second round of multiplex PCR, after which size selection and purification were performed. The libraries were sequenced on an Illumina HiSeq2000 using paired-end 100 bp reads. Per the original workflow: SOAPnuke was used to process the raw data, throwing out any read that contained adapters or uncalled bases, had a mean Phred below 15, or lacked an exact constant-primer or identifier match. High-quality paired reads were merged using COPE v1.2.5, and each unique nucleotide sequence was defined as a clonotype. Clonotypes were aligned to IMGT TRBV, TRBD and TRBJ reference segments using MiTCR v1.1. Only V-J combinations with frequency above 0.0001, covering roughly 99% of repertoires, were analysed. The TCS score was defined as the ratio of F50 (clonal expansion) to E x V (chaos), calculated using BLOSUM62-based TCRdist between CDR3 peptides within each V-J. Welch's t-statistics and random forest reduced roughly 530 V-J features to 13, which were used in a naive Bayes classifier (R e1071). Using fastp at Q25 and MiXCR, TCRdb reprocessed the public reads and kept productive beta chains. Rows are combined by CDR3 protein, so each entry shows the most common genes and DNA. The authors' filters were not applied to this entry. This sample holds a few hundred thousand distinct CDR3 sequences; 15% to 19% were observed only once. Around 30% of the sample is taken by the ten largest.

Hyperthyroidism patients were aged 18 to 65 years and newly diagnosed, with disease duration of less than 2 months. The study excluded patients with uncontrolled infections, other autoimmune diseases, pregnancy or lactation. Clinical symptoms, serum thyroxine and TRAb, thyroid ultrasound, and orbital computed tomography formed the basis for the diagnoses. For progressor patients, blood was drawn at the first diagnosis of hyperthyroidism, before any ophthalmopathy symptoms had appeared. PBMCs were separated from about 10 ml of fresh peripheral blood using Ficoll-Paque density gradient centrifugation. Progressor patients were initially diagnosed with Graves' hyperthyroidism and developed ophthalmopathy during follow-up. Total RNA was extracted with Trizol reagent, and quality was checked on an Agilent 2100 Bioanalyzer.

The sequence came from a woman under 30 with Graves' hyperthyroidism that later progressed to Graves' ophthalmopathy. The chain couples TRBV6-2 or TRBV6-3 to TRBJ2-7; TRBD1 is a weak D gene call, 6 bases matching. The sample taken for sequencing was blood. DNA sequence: TGTGCCAGCAGCATAGGGGGATTCTACGAGCAGTACTTC. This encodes CASSIGGFYEQYF.